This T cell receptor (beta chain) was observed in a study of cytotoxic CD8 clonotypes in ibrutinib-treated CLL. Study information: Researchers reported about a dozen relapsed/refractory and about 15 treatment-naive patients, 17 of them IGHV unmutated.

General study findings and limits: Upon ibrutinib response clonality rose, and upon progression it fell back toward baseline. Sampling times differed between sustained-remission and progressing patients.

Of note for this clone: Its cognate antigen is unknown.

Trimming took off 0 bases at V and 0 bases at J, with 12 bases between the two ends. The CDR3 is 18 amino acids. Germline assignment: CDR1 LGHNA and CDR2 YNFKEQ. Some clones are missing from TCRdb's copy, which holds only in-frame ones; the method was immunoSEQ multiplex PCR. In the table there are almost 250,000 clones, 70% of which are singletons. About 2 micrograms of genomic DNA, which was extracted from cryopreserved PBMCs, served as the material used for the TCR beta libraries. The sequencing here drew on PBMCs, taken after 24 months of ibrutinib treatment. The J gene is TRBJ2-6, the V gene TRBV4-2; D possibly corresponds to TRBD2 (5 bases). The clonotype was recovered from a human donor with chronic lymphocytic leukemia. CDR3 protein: CASSQEIGMVSGANVLTF. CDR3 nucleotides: TGTGCCAGCAGCCAAGAAATCGGGATGGTCTCTGGGGCCAACGTCCTGACTTTC.